The sequence of this T cell receptor beta chain was determined in a study of blood T cell repertoires in COVID-19. Turning to the study itself: From T cells, B-cell-depleted T cells, or PBMCs came the material, which was cDNA or gDNA.

On this clone itself: The same CDR3 arises from other DNA sequences in this sample as well.

Sequencing was performed with immunoSEQ multiplex PCR; in TCRdb, only in-frame clones are kept and a portion is missing. The table has over 65,000 clones, 86% seen once. CDR1 is SGDLS and CDR2 is YYNGEE in the germline V gene. The CDR3 has 15 residues. With 0 bases removed from V and 2 bases from J, the gap between germline ends came to 11 bases. The sequencing input was peripheral blood. This chain joins TRBV9 and TRBJ1-2; the D gene is possibly TRBD1 (5 bases). The TCR originated in a man between 50 and 59 years old with active or convalescent COVID-19. The CDR3: CASSVGRGSNYGYTF. The DNA of the CDR3 is TGTGCCAGCAGCGTAGGTAGGGGATCAAACTATGGCTACACCTTC.